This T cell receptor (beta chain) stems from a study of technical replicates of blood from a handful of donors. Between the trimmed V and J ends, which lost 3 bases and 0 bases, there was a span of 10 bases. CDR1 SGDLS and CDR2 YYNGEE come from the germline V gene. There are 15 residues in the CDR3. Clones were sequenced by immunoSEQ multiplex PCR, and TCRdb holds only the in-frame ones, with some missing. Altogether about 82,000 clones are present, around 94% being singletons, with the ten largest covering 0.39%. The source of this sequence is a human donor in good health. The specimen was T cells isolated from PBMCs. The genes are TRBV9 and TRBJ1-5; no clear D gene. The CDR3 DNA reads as TGTGCCAGCAGCGCTGGAGGGCTTAGCAATCAGCCCCAGCATTTT. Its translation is CASSAGGLSNQPQHF.